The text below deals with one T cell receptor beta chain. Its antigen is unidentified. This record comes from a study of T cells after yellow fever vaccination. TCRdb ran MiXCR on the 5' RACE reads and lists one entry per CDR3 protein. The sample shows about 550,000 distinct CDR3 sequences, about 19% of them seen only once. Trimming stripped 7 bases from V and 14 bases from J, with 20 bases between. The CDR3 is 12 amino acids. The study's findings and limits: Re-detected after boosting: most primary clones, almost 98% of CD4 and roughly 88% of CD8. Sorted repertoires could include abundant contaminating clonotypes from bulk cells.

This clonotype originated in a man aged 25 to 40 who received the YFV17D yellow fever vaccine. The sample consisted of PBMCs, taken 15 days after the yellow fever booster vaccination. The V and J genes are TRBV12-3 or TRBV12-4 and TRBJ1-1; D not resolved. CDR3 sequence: CASTTLGSEGFF. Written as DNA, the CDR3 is TGTGCCAGCACCACCCTGGGCAGCGAGGGATTCTTT.